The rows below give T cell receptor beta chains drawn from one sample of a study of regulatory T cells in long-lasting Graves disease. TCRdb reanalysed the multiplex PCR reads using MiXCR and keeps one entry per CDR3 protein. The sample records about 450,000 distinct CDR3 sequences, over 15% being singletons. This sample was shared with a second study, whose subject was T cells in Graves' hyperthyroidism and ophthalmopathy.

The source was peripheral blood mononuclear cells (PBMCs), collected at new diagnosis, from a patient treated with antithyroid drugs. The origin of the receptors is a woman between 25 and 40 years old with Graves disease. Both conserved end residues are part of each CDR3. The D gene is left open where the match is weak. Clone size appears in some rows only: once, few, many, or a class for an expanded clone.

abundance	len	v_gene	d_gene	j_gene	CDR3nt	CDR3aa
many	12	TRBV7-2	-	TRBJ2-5	TGTGCCAGCAGCTGGGGCGGGGCCCCCCAGTACTTC	CASSWGGAPQYF
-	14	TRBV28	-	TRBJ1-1	TGTGCCAGCAGTTGGGGGGACCCGAACACTGAAGCTTTCTTT	CASSWGDPNTEAFF
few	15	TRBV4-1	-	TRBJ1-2	TGCGCCAGCAGCCACTTGGTTCTGCTTAACTATGGCTACACCTTC	CASSHLVLLNYGYTF
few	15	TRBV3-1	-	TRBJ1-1	TGTGCCAGCAGCCAAGGGGTCCGGGGGGATACTGAAGCTTTCTTT	CASSQGVRGDTEAFF
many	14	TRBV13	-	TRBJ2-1	TGTGCCAGCAGCTTAGATGGGCGGTACAATGAGCAGTTCTTC	CASSLDGRYNEQFF
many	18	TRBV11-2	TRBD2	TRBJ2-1	TGTGCCAGCAGCTCTCAAAAAAAGCGGGGGAGCTCCTACAATGAGCAGTTCTTC	CASSSQKKRGSSYNEQFF
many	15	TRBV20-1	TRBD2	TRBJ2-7	TGCAGTGCTCCGGGTGCGTGGGAGGGGACCTACGAGCAGTACTTC	CSAPGAWEGTYEQYF
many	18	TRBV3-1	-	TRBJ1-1	TGTGCCAGCAGCCAAGATAATAGAATGGTTGGGTTCAACACTGAAGCTTTCTTT	CASSQDNRMVGFNTEAFF
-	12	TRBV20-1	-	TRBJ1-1	TGCAGTGCTAGTTTAGCCGATAATGAAGCTTTCTTT	CSASLADNEAFF
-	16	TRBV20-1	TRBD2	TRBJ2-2	TGCAGTGCTAGAGATTGGGGGGGGGGGAACACCGGGGAGCTGTTTTTT	CSARDWGGGNTGELFF
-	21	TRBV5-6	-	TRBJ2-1	TGTGCCAGCAGCTTGTTTGGGCAGGCACTGCGGCTCCGACGACCCTACAATGAGCAGTTCTTC	CASSLFGQALRLRRPYNEQFF
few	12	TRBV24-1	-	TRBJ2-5	TGTGCCACCAGCGTGACGGAAGAGACCCAGTACTTC	CATSVTEETQYF
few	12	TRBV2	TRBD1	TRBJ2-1	TGTGCCAGCTGCTCCTACAGGGGTGAGCAGTTCTTC	CASCSYRGEQFF
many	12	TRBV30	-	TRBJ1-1	TGTGCCTGGAATTATCTGAGTTCTGAAGCTTTCTTT	CAWNYLSSEAFF
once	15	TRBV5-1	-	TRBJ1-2	TGCGCCAGCAGCTTGGGGCAGGGAAAGAACTATGGCTACACCTTC	CASSLGQGKNYGYTF
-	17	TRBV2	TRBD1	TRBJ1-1	TGTGCCAGCAGTTTATCCGGGACAGGGTCCCGGGGCACTGAAGCTTTCTTT	CASSLSGTGSRGTEAFF
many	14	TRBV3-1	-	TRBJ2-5	TGTGCCAGCAGCCCCCTCGGGGACCAAGAGACCCAGTACTTC	CASSPLGDQETQYF
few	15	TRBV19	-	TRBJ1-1	TGTGCCAGTAGTTCGTACACAGGACGGAACACTGAAGCTTTCTTT	CASSSYTGRNTEAFF
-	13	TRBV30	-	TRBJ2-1	TGTGCCTGGAGTGGGAGTCTCACGAATGAGCAGTTCTTC	CAWSGSLTNEQFF
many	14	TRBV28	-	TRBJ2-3	TGTGCCAGCAGTTTGGGGGGCTTGGCAGATACGCAGTATTTT	CASSLGGLADTQYF
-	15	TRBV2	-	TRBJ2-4	TGTGCCAGCAGTGGAGGGGGTACACCAGAATCCCCGGAGTACTTC	CASSGGGTPESPEYF
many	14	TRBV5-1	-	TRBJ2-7	TGCGCCAGCAGCTTGGCAGGGGGGGTCTACGAGCAGTACTTC	CASSLAGGVYEQYF
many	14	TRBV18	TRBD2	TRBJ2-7	TGTGCCAGCTCAGGGGCGGGAGCTACGTACGAGCAGTACTTC	CASSGAGATYEQYF
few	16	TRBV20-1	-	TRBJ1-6	TGCAGTGCTAGACCTTATCGGCCAGTACTGGATTCACCCCTCCACTTT	CSARPYRPVLDSPLHF
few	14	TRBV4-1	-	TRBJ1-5	TGCGCCAGCAGCCAAGATGAGACGGTGAAGCCCCAGCATTTT	CASSQDETVKPQHF
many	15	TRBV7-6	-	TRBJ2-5	TGTGCCAGCAGCTTAATGGACGGGAGTGGAGAGACCCAGTACTTC	CASSLMDGSGETQYF
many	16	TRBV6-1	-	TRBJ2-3	TGTGCCAGCAGTGTCCTGACAGCGTTTAGCACAGATACGCAGTATTTT	CASSVLTAFSTDTQYF
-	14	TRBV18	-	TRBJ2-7	TGTGCCAGCTCTCCCGGGGCAGGGATCTACGAGCAGTACTTC	CASSPGAGIYEQYF
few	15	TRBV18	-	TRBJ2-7	TGTGCCAGCTCACCCACAGGGCGGGAGCTTTACGAGCAGTACTTC	CASSPTGRELYEQYF
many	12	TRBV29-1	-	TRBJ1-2	TGCAGCGTTGAACGGGGGCACCACGGCTACACCTTC	CSVERGHHGYTF
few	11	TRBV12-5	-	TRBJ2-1	TGTGCTAGTGGTTCCCCAAATGAGCAGTTCTTC	CASGSPNEQFF
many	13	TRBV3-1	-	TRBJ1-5	TGTGCCAGCAGCCAAGGGGACAATCAGCCCCAGCATTTT	CASSQGDNQPQHF
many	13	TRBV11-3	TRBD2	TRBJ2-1	TGTGCCAGCAGCTTTGGGACTAACAATGAGCAGTTCTTC	CASSFGTNNEQFF
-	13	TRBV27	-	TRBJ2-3	TGTGCCAGCAGCCGTGGGGGAGTAGATACGCAGTATTTT	CASSRGGVDTQYF
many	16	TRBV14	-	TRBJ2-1	TGTGCCAGCAGCCGGACCGTGGTCTATAGCCGGGATGAGCAGTTCTTC	CASSRTVVYSRDEQFF
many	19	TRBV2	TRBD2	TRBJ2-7	TGTGCCAGCAGTGAAGCGCCGTTTGGACTAGCGGGACGATCCTACGAGCAGTACTTC	CASSEAPFGLAGRSYEQYF
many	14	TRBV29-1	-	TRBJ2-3	TGCAGCGTTGACCCCAGATTAGGGGGAGATACGCAGTATTTT	CSVDPRLGGDTQYF
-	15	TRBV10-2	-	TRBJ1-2	TGCGCCAGCAGTGAGTCTGCAGGGAAGGGTTATGGCTACACCTTC	CASSESAGKGYGYTF
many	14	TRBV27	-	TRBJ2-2	TGTGCCAGCAGTTGGCGGGATATGACCGGGGAGCTGTTTTTT	CASSWRDMTGELFF
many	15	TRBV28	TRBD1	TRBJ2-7	TGTGCCAGCAGTTGGGGGACAGGGGGCTCCTACGAGCAGTACTTC	CASSWGTGGSYEQYF
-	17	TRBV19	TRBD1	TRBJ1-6	TGTGCCAGTAGTATTGAACGACAGGGGGCAACTAATTCACCCCTCCACTTT	CASSIERQGATNSPLHF
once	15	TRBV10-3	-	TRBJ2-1	TGTGCCATCAGGAACAGGAATAGCTCCTACAATGAGCAGTTCTTC	CAIRNRNSSYNEQFF
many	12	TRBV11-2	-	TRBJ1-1	TGTGCCAGCAGAACCTACACGCTCGGGGCTTTCTTT	CASRTYTLGAFF